This passage covers 23 T cell receptor beta chains from one sample sequenced in a study of human T cells and chemical hapten exposure (dated by TCRdb to the early 2020s). Unfractionated whole blood was collected in Tempus Blood RNA tubes, and total RNA was extracted from that blood. The library relied on 5' RACE. Sequencer: Illumina MiSeq. The raw public reads went through TCRdb reprocessing: fastp at Q25, MiXCR clone calling, in-frame beta chains kept. Rows are combined by CDR3 protein, so each entry shows the most common genes and DNA. A total of about 120,000 distinct CDR3 sequences appear in this sample, approximately 20% of them only once. The top ten clonotypes cover approximately 3% of the sample. These receptors all stem from a human donor in good health.

This chain uses TRBV19 with TRBJ2-2; D possibly corresponds to TRBD2 (6 bases). The V end was cut by 9 bases, the J end by 6 bases, with 26 bases between. There are 17 residues in the CDR3. Germline V lookup: CDR1 LNHDA, CDR2 SQIVND (reference sequence). As DNA, the CDR3 is TGTGCCAGCAGAAGGGGACTTCATGAAAGTAGGGCCGGGGAGCTGTTTTTT. Amino acids: CASRRGLHESRAGELFF.

The chain is built from TRBV6-5 and TRBJ1-1; TRBD1 matches 9 bases. The CDR3 has 14 residues. CDR1 is MNHEY, CDR2 SVGAGI, per germline. With 2 bases clipped from V and 10 bases from J, the junction kept 8 bases outside the gene matches. CDR3 sequence: CASSYNRGRWGAFF. The CDR3 DNA follows: TGTGCCAGCAGTTACAACAGGGGGCGTTGGGGAGCTTTCTTT.

This clonotype was observed a handful of times. As DNA, the CDR3 is TGTGCCAGCAGCTTAGGCGCCAACAAAGAAGCTTTCTTT. Protein sequence: CASSLGANKEAFF. V is TRBV13 and J is TRBJ1-1, with no clear D. V was shortened by 0 bases and J by 8 bases, with 10 bases between the two germline ends. The CDR3 has 13 amino acids. The germline V gene has CDR1 PRHDT and CDR2 FYEKMQ (reference sequence).

This clonotype came up a few times. V usage is TRBV19 and J usage is TRBJ2-7; D is uncertain. This CDR3 comprises 15 residues. Germline lookup yields CDR1 LNHDA and CDR2 SQIVND (reference sequence). V lost 0 bases to trimming and J lost 0 bases, with 9 bases between them. CDR3 DNA sequence: TGTGCCAGTAGTATAGACCAGGAAGCCTCCTACGAGCAGTACTTC. This sequence encodes CASSIDQEASYEQYF.

The rearrangement links TRBV3-1 to TRBJ2-1, with TRBD1 matching 10 bases. Germline V gives CDR1 LGHDT, CDR2 YNNKEL (reference sequence). The CDR3 spans 14 residues. With V trimmed by 3 bases and J by 10 bases, 6 bases remained unmatched. The CDR3 region is CASSHWDRGREQFF. In nucleotides, the CDR3 is TGTGCCAGCAGCCATTGGGACAGGGGTCGGGAGCAGTTCTTC.

This clonotype has only a few counts. The chain carries TRBV9 and TRBJ1-2; D might be TRBD1 (5 bases). Trimming took 5 bases from V and 4 from J, leaving 9 bases between them. The CDR3 runs to 12 residues. Germline V gene sequence: CDR1 SGDLS, CDR2 YYNGEE. CDR3: CASSEDSYGYTF. CDR3 in DNA: TGTGCCAGCAGTGAAGACAGCTATGGCTACACCTTC.

This clonotype was seen a few times. This sequence joins TRBV28 and TRBJ1-1; unclear D gene. The CDR3 sequence is 11 residues long. CDR1 is MDHEN, CDR2 SYDVKM, per germline. V was cut by 3 bases and J by 5 bases, with 4 bases left in between. CDR3 DNA sequence: TGTGCCAGCAGTTTTCGGACTGAAGCTTTCTTT. It is translated as CASSFRTEAFF.

This clonotype came up once. V is TRBV4-1 and J is TRBJ1-5; D not resolved. Trimming removed 2 bases from V and 7 bases from J, with 9 bases in between. Looked up from germline, CDR1 is MGHRA and CDR2 is YSYEKL. The CDR3 is 13 residues long. The CDR3 reads CASSQPLGQPQHF. The CDR3 DNA reads as TGCGCCAGCAGCCAACCCCTAGGGCAGCCCCAGCATTTT.

V is TRBV7-3 and J is TRBJ2-2; D uncertain. The CDR3 length is 12 residues. The germline gives CDR1 SGHTA, CDR2 FQGTGA. Trimming cost V 4 bases and J 4 bases, with 4 bases left between them. This CDR3 reads CASSSRTGELFF. CDR3 nucleotides: TGTGCCAGCAGCTCCCGCACCGGGGAGCTGTTTTTT.

The rearrangement uses TRBV29-1 and TRBJ2-7, with D possibly matching TRBD1 (6 bases). The CDR3 contains 14 residues. Germline V gene lookup returns CDR1 SQVTM and CDR2 ANQGSEA. Trimming took 4 bases from V and 3 from J, leaving 16 bases between them. CDR3 nucleotides: TGCAGCGTTGGAGGGGCAGGGGATCGCTACGAGCAGTACTTC. Protein product: CSVGGAGDRYEQYF.

This clonotype came up many times. The chain couples TRBV6-1 to TRBJ2-1, with unresolved D. The germline gives CDR1 MNHNS, CDR2 SASEGT. This CDR3 has 16 amino acids. The V end was cut by 1 base, the J end by 2 bases, with 12 bases between. CDR3 nucleotide sequence: TGTGCCAGCAGTGAAGAGGGCGGAGCCCCCTACAATGAGCAGTTCTTC. Protein product: CASSEEGGAPYNEQFF.

This clonotype was seen a handful of times. V usage is TRBV13 and J usage is TRBJ2-7; D is perhaps TRBD2 (5 bases). Trimming removed 0 bases from V and 6 bases from J, with 9 bases in between. This CDR3 has 13 amino acids. The V gene's germline CDR1 is PRHDT and CDR2 FYEKMQ (reference sequence). In DNA form, the CDR3 reads TGTGCCAGCAGCTTAGGACGGGGTCGCGAGCAGTACTTC. Translation: CASSLGRGREQYF.

The chain recombines TRBV2 with TRBJ1-5; D may be TRBD1 (6 bases). Per germline, CDR1 SNHLY and CDR2 FYNNEI. Trimming cost V 3 bases and J 6 bases, with 9 bases left between them. The CDR3 is 13 residues long. CDR3 residues: CASSDLTGQPQHF. The CDR3 DNA sequence: TGTGCCAGCAGTGACTTGACAGGTCAGCCCCAGCATTTT. The whole variable domain, remainder taken from reference TRBV2 and TRBJ1-5, is EPEVTQTPSHQVTQMGQEVILRCVPISNHLYFYWYRQILGQKVEFLVSFYNNEISEKSEIFDDQFSVERPDGSNFTLKIRSTKLEDSAMYFCASSDLTGQPQHFGDGTRLSIL.

This clonotype was found a few times. The rearrangement joins TRBV21-1 to TRBJ1-1. TRBV21-1 is described as a pseudogene. The length of the CDR3 is 16 residues. CDR3 nucleotide sequence: TGTGCCAGCAGCAAAGGTGTTCAGATTAAGAACACTGAAGCTTTCTTT. Its protein product is CASSKGVQIKNTEAFF.

The V gene is TRBV28, the J gene TRBJ2-3; D is perhaps TRBD1 (5 bases). The length of the CDR3 is 14 residues. Germline values: CDR1 MDHEN, CDR2 SYDVKM. V was shortened by 0 bases and J by 2 bases, with 6 bases between the two germline ends. The CDR3 region is CASSLWDNTDTQYF. The CDR3, as DNA: TGTGCCAGCAGTTTATGGGACAACACAGATACGCAGTATTTT.

The rearrangement joins TRBV5-1 to TRBJ2-5; 7 bases line up with TRBD1. Germline V lookup: CDR1 SGHRS, CDR2 YFSETQ. Trimming took 4 bases from V and 1 from J; bases not matched to a gene: 7. The CDR3 consists of 15 residues. This CDR3 is CASSILGQTQETQYF. In nucleotides, the CDR3 is TGCGCCAGCAGCATCCTGGGACAGACCCAAGAGACCCAGTACTTC.

This sequence joins TRBV27 and TRBJ1-4; no definite D call. Germline CDR1 MNHEY, CDR2 SMNVEV (reference sequence). Trimming shortened V by 3 bases and J by 3 bases, and 11 bases separated the two germline ends. This CDR3 has 15 residues. The CDR3 region has the DNA TGTGCCAGCAGTTTCAAGGGAACCCCTAATGAAAAACTGTTTTTT. Translating it yields CASSFKGTPNEKLFF.

The chain combines TRBV6-4 with TRBJ2-1, with D tentatively TRBD2 (5 bases). Trimming stripped 0 bases from V and 13 bases from J, with 7 bases between. In germline, CDR1 is MRHNA, CDR2 SNTAGT. This CDR3 has 11 amino acids. In DNA form, the CDR3 reads TGTGCCAGCAGTGACTCTAGCGCCCAGTTCTTC. This encodes CASSDSSAQFF.

The chain joins TRBV6-5 to TRBJ2-7; possible D gene TRBD2, 5 bases. This CDR3 has 14 residues. The V end was cut by 6 bases, the J end by 7 bases, with 19 bases between. Germline loops: CDR1 MNHEY, CDR2 SVGAGI. The CDR3 loop is CASSNGIPSREQYF. CDR3 coding DNA: TGTGCCAGCAGCAACGGGATCCCGAGTAGGGAGCAGTACTTC.

J is TRBJ2-7 and V is TRBV2; TRBD1 matches 7 bases. The CDR3 is 13 residues long. Per the germline V gene, CDR1 is SNHLY and CDR2 is FYNNEI. V was clipped by 6 bases and J by 3 bases; unmatched bases: 5. CDR3 DNA sequence: TGTGCCAGCAGCCGGGACAGAGACTACGAGCAGTACTTC. Encoded protein: CASSRDRDYEQYF.

This clonotype was seen only a few times. V gene TRBV7-8 combines with J gene TRBJ1-4, with D tentatively TRBD1 (5 bases). The germline gives CDR1 SGHVS, CDR2 FQNEAQ. The CDR3 sequence is 14 residues long. V lost 4 bases, J lost 3 bases, and 9 bases lay in between. CDR3 sequence: CASSWGGPNEKLFF. For the CDR3, the DNA is TGTGCCAGCAGCTGGGGGGGTCCTAATGAAAAACTGTTTTTT.

This chain connects TRBV24-1 to TRBJ1-5; D gene uncertain. Between the trimmed V and J ends, which lost 1 base and 4 bases, there was a span of 7 bases. This CDR3 region has 14 residues. Germline V gene lookup returns CDR1 KGHDR and CDR2 SFDVKD. CDR3 sequence (DNA): TGTGCCACCAGTGATTTAGCAGGAAATCAGCCCCAGCATTTT. Translation gives CATSDLAGNQPQHF.

This chain links TRBV2 with TRBJ2-4; D uncertain. CDR3 size: 13 residues. V was trimmed by 7 bases and J by 1 base, leaving 8 bases between them. Germline V gene lookup returns CDR1 SNHLY and CDR2 FYNNEI. CDR3 residues: CASTDGAKNIQYF. The CDR3 coding sequence is TGTGCCAGCACTGACGGGGCCAAAAACATTCAGTACTTC.